The present TCR beta chain was sequenced within a study of metastatic and nonmetastatic thyroid tumors. Study overall: Repertoire comparisons spanned blood and tumor or nodule tissue from malignant and benign thyroid patients. Study findings and constraints: Malignant thyroid tumors reportedly exceeded benign nodules significantly in TCR beta diversity, with the difference appearing in blood and tumor.

Ahead of thyroid surgery, no patient had received treatment of any kind. The CDR3 is 19 amino acids. V was pared by 6 bases and J by 5 bases, with 21 bases of the junction left unmatched. Germline-derived CDR1 and CDR2 are MNHEY and SVGAGI. Original processing notes: The authors used CDR3 differences across clinicopathological groups to build a distant-metastasis classifier for papillary thyroid cancer. Using MiXCR, TCRdb reanalyzed the PCR reads. Here the V and J calls rest on TCRdb's processing, not on the authors' analysis. The sample includes about 33,000 clones, about a sixth of them seen just once. This clone was observed many times. What it binds is unknown.

Sequencing used blood. This chain connects TRBV6-5 to TRBJ2-1, with 8 bases matching TRBD2. The sequence was obtained from a female donor with papillary thyroid cancer or a benign thyroid nodule (not recorded which). Some clones in this sample may be carry-over from other donors' samples. The CDR3 region has the DNA TGTGCCAGCAGAATAAGGGGAAGGGCTAGCGGGTGGGGTCACAATGAGCAGTTCTTC. Residues: CASRIRGRASGWGHNEQFF.